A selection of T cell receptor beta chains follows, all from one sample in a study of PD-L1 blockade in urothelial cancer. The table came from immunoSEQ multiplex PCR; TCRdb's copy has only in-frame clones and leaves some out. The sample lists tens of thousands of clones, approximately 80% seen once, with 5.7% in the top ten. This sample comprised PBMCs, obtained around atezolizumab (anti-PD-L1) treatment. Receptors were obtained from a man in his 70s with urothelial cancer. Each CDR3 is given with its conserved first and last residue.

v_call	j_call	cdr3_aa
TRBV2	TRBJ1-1	CASSGSQGLTEAFF
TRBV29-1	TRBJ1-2	CSARPGGRRGGYTF
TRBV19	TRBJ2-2	CASRGGAHTGELFF
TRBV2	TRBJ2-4	CASSLTGGDKNIQYF
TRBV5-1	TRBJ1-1	CASSLQGIRTEAFF
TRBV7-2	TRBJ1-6	CASSLMAESPLHF
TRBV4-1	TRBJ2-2	CASSQLPGLAGDNTGELFF
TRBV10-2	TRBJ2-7	CASSELPGQGAYEQYF
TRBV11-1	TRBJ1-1	CASSWGRTNTEAFF
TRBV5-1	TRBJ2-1	CASSSMTGGNRDEQFF
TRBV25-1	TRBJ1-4	CASSEGQGGEKLFF
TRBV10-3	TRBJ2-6	CATQDKFDSGANVLTF
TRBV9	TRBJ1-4	CASSVSRGPDEKLFF
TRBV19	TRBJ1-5	CASTSSRGRNQPQHF
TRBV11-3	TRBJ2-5	CASSLGGMETQYF
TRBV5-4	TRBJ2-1	CASSLSFGNEQFF
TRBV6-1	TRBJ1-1	CASRLEGADTEAFF
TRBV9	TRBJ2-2	CASSVGLAGGPNTGELFF
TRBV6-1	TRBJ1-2	CASSELQGVYGYTF
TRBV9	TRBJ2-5	CASSVGSGGEETQYF
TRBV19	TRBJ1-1	CASTHRENTEAFF
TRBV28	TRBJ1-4	CASSSPGTGDKKLFF
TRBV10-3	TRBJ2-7	CAISDGRQGRYEQYF
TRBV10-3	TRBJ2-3	CAMTSGESTDTQYF
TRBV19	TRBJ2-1	CASSRQGAYNEQFF
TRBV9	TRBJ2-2	CASSAGPNGGPGGELFF
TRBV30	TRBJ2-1	CAWSPTGGRVRSYNEQFF
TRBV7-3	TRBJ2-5	CASSSLPQETQYF
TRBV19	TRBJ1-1	CASSTRDRGPNTEAFF
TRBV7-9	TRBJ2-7	CASSPGTSGSYEQYF
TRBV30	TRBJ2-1	CAWSVRLVAGNEQFF
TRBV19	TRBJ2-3	CASSIDEGLGGDTQYF